The 22 T cell receptor beta chains below were found in one sample sequenced in a study of a mutant IDH1 vaccine in newly diagnosed glioma. No antigen is known for these receptors. The time point is: week 5, during vaccination. Vaccinated patients received 300 ug of mutant IDH1 20-mer peptide per dose, with topical imiquimod. Here immunoSEQ multiplex PCR was the method, and the copy in TCRdb shows in-frame clones only, minus some. The sample lists 25,000 to 35,000 clones; around 89% were seen once. Material: PBMCs, obtained from a glioma patient whose treatment included an IDH1 peptide vaccine. The receptors were gathered from a man between 18 and 29 years old with glioma.

This chain connects TRBV4-1 to TRBJ2-5, with D uncertain. Trimming left V 1 base short and J 1 base short, with 10 bases between. CDR3 length equals 15 residues. Germline V CDR1 and CDR2: MGHRA, YSYEKL. CDR3 DNA sequence: TGCGCCAGCAGCCAAGTCGCCTCACCCCAAGAGACCCAGTACTTC. It specifies CASSQVASPQETQYF.

V usage is TRBV6-5 and J usage is TRBJ1-4; 9 bases match TRBD1. CDR1 is MNHEY and CDR2 is SVGAGI in the germline V gene. The CDR3 contains 16 residues. V dropped 0 bases and J dropped 7; count of bases not matched to a gene: 6. CDR3 sequence: CASSYSAGTGFEKLFF. CDR3 DNA: TGTGCCAGCAGTTACTCGGCGGGGACAGGGTTTGAAAAACTGTTTTTT.

This chain connects TRBV7-2 to TRBJ1-5; 7 bases line up with TRBD1. The CDR3 is 15 residues long. Germline trimming cut 1 base from V and 4 bases from J; bases unmatched to any gene: 4. Germline V gives CDR1 SGHTA, CDR2 FQGNSA. CDR3: CASSLGTGPNQPQHF. CDR3 DNA: TGTGCCAGCAGCTTAGGGACAGGCCCGAATCAGCCCCAGCATTTT.

The J gene is TRBJ2-7, the V gene TRBV7-9; unclear D gene. Germline V gives CDR1 SEHNR, CDR2 FQNEAQ (reference sequence). The CDR3 totals 12 residues. The germline V and J ends were trimmed by 6 bases and 7 bases, with 13 bases remaining between them. The chain's CDR3 is CASSPGRWEQYF. For the CDR3, the DNA is TGTGCCAGCAGTCCCGGACGGTGGGAGCAGTACTTC.

The chain is built from TRBV30 and TRBJ2-7, with TRBD1 identical over 7 bases. The CDR3 runs 16 residues. V was pared by 3 bases and J by 3 bases, with 14 bases of the junction left unmatched. The V gene's germline CDR1 is GTSNPN and CDR2 SVGIG (reference sequence). The CDR3 spells CAWSSRPGQMDYEQYF. The CDR3 DNA sequence: TGTGCCTGGAGCTCCCGGCCGGGACAGATGGACTACGAGCAGTACTTC. Filled out from reference TRBV30 and TRBJ2-7, the complete variable domain reads SQTIHQWPATLVQPVGSPLSLECTVEGTSNPNLYWYRQAAGRGLQLLFYSVGIGQISSEVPQNLSASRPQDRQFILSSKKLLLSDSGFYLCAWSSRPGQMDYEQYFGPGTRLTVT.

V is TRBV30 and J is TRBJ2-7, with TRBD1 matching 10 bases. Trimming cost V 3 bases and J 4 bases; bases outside gene matches: 6. The CDR3 spans 14 residues. From germline, CDR1 is GTSNPN and CDR2 SVGIG (reference sequence). The CDR3 loop reads CAWRSGTGDYEQYF. CDR3 nucleotides: TGTGCCTGGAGATCCGGGACAGGGGATTACGAGCAGTACTTC. The full variable domain, in which reference TRBV30 and TRBJ2-7 provide the parts outside the CDR3, is SQTIHQWPATLVQPVGSPLSLECTVEGTSNPNLYWYRQAAGRGLQLLFYSVGIGQISSEVPQNLSASRPQDRQFILSSKKLLLSDSGFYLCAWRSGTGDYEQYFGPGTRLTVT.

The genes are TRBV5-1 and TRBJ1-2; D gene ambiguous. The germline gives CDR1 SGHRS, CDR2 YFSETQ. V was shortened by 0 bases and J by 4 bases, with 7 bases between the two germline ends. The CDR3 runs 13 residues. The CDR3 here is CASSLDGTYGYTF. CDR3 DNA: TGCGCCAGCAGCTTGGATGGAACCTATGGCTACACCTTC. Filled out from reference TRBV5-1 and TRBJ1-2, the complete variable domain reads KAGVTQTPRYLIKTRGQQVTLSCSPISGHRSVSWYQQTPGQGLQFLFEYFSETQRNKGNFPGRFSGRQFSNSRSEMNVSTLELGDSALYLCASSLDGTYGYTFGSGTRLTVV.

The V gene is TRBV2, the J gene TRBJ1-2, with no clear D. The length of the CDR3 is 15 residues. Trimming pared 3 bases from V and 0 bases from J, leaving 11 bases between. Per the germline V gene, CDR1 is SNHLY and CDR2 is FYNNEI. In DNA, the CDR3 is TGTGCCAGCAGTGATCGAGATATTCCTAACTATGGCTACACCTTC. This codes for CASSDRDIPNYGYTF. The full variable domain, with the rest looked up from reference TRBV2 and TRBJ1-2, is EPEVTQTPSHQVTQMGQEVILRCVPISNHLYFYWYRQILGQKVEFLVSFYNNEISEKSEIFDDQFSVERPDGSNFTLKIRSTKLEDSAMYFCASSDRDIPNYGYTFGSGTRLTVV.

The J gene is TRBJ2-1, the V gene TRBV15; no clear D gene. This CDR3 region has 13 residues. Germline CDR1 and CDR2: LNHNV and YYDKDF (reference sequence). V lost 5 bases to trimming and J lost 8 bases, with 13 bases between them. Written as DNA, the CDR3 is TGTGCCACCAGCCCACACAAAGGTTATGAGCAGTTCTTC. Its protein is CATSPHKGYEQFF.

The chain combines TRBV7-6 with TRBJ2-2; D is unclear. CDR1 SGHVS and CDR2 FNYEAQ come from the germline V gene. CDR3 length: 15 residues. The V end lost 5 bases, the J end lost 0 bases, and 10 bases lay between the germline ends. The CDR3 here is CASSLQAANTGELFF. The CDR3 DNA follows: TGTGCCAGCAGCCTCCAGGCCGCGAACACCGGGGAGCTGTTTTTT.

The rearrangement joins TRBV29-1 to TRBJ2-3, with 8 nucleotides matching TRBD1. Germline values: CDR1 SQVTM, CDR2 ANQGSEA. V gave up 6 bases and J gave up 2 bases; unmatched junction bases: 10. This CDR3 is 15 amino acids long. The CDR3 sequence: CSVEQGVIPTDTQYF. The CDR3 region has the DNA TGCAGCGTCGAACAGGGGGTCATCCCCACAGATACGCAGTATTTT.

The V call is TRBV30, the J call TRBJ1-1; D is ambiguous. The CDR3 contains 15 residues. The V end lost 1 base, the J end lost 6 bases, and 18 bases lay between the germline ends. The germline gives CDR1 GTSNPN, CDR2 SVGIG (reference sequence). CDR3 coding DNA: TGTGCCTGGAGTGCATGGAGGTTAGGAAGGGCTGAAGCTTTCTTT. This sequence encodes CAWSAWRLGRAEAFF.

This chain joins TRBV18 and TRBJ2-7; tentative D call: TRBD1 (5 bases). Germline CDR1 KGHSH, CDR2 LQKENI. This CDR3 contains 13 residues. Trimming removed 4 bases from V and 3 bases from J, with 10 bases in between. The CDR3 is CASSRGQDYEQYF. CDR3 DNA sequence: TGTGCCAGCTCACGGGGCCAGGACTACGAGCAGTACTTC. The whole variable domain, filled in from reference TRBV18 and TRBJ2-7, reads NAGVMQNPRHLVRRRGQEARLRCSPMKGHSHVYWYRQLPEEGLKFMVYLQKENIIDESGMPKERFSAEFPKEGPSILRIQQVVRGDSAAYFCASSRGQDYEQYFGPGTRLTVT.

The genes are TRBV15 and TRBJ2-3, with 11 bases that match TRBD1. The germline V gene has CDR1 LNHNV and CDR2 YYDKDF (reference sequence). The CDR3 runs 15 residues. V lost 5 bases to trimming and J lost 7 bases; unmatched junction nucleotides: 8. The CDR3 loop is CATSSRTGGSYTQYF. CDR3 sequence (DNA): TGTGCCACCAGCTCCCGGACAGGGGGCTCCTATACGCAGTATTTT. The full variable domain, in which reference TRBV15 and TRBJ2-3 provide the parts outside the CDR3, is DAMVIQNPRYQVTQFGKPVTLSCSQTLNHNVMYWYQQKSSQAPKLLFHYYDKDFNNEADTPDNFQSRRPNTSFCFLDIRSPGLGDTAMYLCATSSRTGGSYTQYFGPGTRLTVL.

The chain couples TRBV6-5 to TRBJ1-1; the D is unclear. V lost 5 bases and J 3 bases, leaving 10 bases between the germline ends. Germline CDR1 MNHEY, CDR2 SVGAGI. The CDR3 consists of 13 residues. Here the CDR3 DNA reads TGTGCCAGCAGTCCGGGAGGTCACACTGAAGCTTTCTTT. Protein: CASSPGGHTEAFF.

V and J are TRBV9 and TRBJ2-5; TRBD2 aligns across 7 bases. The ends lost 3 bases at V and 4 bases at J; junction bases unmatched: 12. Germline CDR1 is SGDLS and CDR2 is YYNGEE. The CDR3 is 16 residues long. In DNA form, the CDR3 reads TGTGCCAGCAGCGCTAAAGGCGGCGGGAGTAGAGAGACCCAGTACTTC. Residues: CASSAKGGGSRETQYF.

The rearrangement uses TRBV5-4 and TRBJ1-1; TRBD1 is a possible D gene (6 bases). Germline V gives CDR1 SGHNT, CDR2 YYREEE (reference sequence). Deletions cut 4 bases from V and 5 bases from J, with 9 bases between. The CDR3 contains 12 residues. CDR3 sequence reads: CASSGTRTEAFF. In DNA, the CDR3 is TGTGCCAGCAGCGGGACACGGACTGAAGCTTTCTTT. The complete variable domain, with remaining parts taken from reference TRBV5-4 and TRBJ1-1, reads ETGVTQSPTHLIKTRGQQVTLRCSSQSGHNTVSWYQQALGQGPQFIFQYYREEENGRGNFPPRFSGLQFPNYSSELNVNALELDDSALYLCASSGTRTEAFFGQGTRLTVV.

The V and J genes are TRBV25-1 and TRBJ1-6, with D uncertain. Trimming shortened V by 3 bases and J by 6 bases, and 12 bases separated the two germline ends. The CDR3 totals 15 residues. The V gene's germline CDR1 is MGHDK and CDR2 SYGVNS. CDR3 nucleotide sequence: TGTGCCAGCAGTGATCCCGCAGTGACTAATTCACCCCTCCACTTT. Translating it yields CASSDPAVTNSPLHF.

In this sample, this clone turned up once. The chain uses TRBV4-1 and TRBJ2-3; 11 bases align to TRBD1. Germline assignment: CDR1 MGHRA and CDR2 YSYEKL. J was trimmed by 4 bases and V by 0 bases; bases with no gene match: 6. This CDR3 has 17 amino acids. The CDR3 region has the DNA TGCGCCAGCAGCCAAGAATGGACAGGGGGCGAGGCAGATACGCAGTATTTT. Translation gives CASSQEWTGGEADTQYF.

V and J are TRBV5-1 and TRBJ1-1, with a weak D call TRBD1 (5 bases). This CDR3 comprises 14 residues. Looked up from germline, CDR1 is SGHRS and CDR2 is YFSETQ. Trimming shortened V by 6 bases and J by 0 bases, and 12 bases separated the two germline ends. CDR3 loop: CASKPGTMNTEAFF. In DNA form, the CDR3 reads TGCGCCAGCAAGCCCGGGACCATGAACACTGAAGCTTTCTTT.

V is TRBV9 and J is TRBJ1-6; D gene unclear. Germline CDR1 SGDLS, CDR2 YYNGEE. With 1 base removed from V and 8 bases from J, the gap between germline ends came to 10 bases. The CDR3 is made up of 14 amino acids. The CDR3 DNA is TGTGCCAGCAGCGTATCCGGGTCGGATTCACCCCTCCACTTT. It translates to CASSVSGSDSPLHF.

The chain recombines TRBV18 with TRBJ2-6; D is tentatively TRBD1 or TRBD2 (5 bases each). Germline CDR1 reads KGHSH; CDR2 reads LQKENI. The CDR3 loop spans 15 amino acids. The V and J ends lost 2 bases and 2 bases respectively, with 7 bases between them. CDR3 sequence: CASSPTGPGANVLTF. CDR3 nucleotide sequence: TGTGCCAGCTCACCAACGGGGCCTGGGGCCAACGTCCTGACTTTC.